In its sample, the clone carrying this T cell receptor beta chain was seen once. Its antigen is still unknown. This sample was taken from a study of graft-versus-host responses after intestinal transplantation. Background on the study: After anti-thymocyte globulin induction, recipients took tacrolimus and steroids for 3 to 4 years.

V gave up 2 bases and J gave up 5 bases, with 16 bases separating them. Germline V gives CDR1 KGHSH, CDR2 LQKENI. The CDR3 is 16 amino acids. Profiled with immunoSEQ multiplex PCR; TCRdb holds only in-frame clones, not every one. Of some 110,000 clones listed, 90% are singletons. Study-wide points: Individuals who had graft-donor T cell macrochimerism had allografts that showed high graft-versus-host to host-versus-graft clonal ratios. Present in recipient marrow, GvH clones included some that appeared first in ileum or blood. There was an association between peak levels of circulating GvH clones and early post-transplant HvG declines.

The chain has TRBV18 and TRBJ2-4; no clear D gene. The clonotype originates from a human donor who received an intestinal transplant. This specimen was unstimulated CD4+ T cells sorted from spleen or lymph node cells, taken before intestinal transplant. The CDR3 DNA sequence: TGTGCCAGCTCACCATTAATTGGCCCTGGAGAAAACATTCAGTACTTC. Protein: CASSPLIGPGENIQYF.